The rows below give T cell receptor beta chains drawn from one sample of a study of blood T cells in healthy people across ages. TCRdb re-analysed the 5' RACE reads in MiXCR, keeping a single row per CDR3 protein. The sample includes about 640,000 distinct CDR3 sequences, around three fifths of them seen just once. Sample: blood. The receptors originated from a man aged 55 to 70 in good health. The CDR3 runs from the conserved cysteine through the conserved F or W. A D gene is named only where the DNA matches it firmly. Some rows have no size entry. The others give once, few or many, or a class for an expanded clone.

abundance	d_gene	v_gene	j_gene	CDR3nt	CDR3aa
-	-	TRBV15	TRBJ1-1	TGTGCCACCAGCTCTTCCCGGGCAGCGAACACTGAAGCTTTCTTT	CATSSSRAANTEAFF
-	-	TRBV29-1	TRBJ2-5	TGCAGCGTTGAAAGGGGGCCGACAGGGAGGAGGGAGACCCAGTACTTC	CSVERGPTGRRETQYF
-	-	TRBV28	TRBJ1-5	TGTGCCAGCAGTCCGGATATAAGGGCGAAGCCCCAGCATTTT	CASSPDIRAKPQHF
-	TRBD1	TRBV5-1	TRBJ1-2	TGCGCCAGCAGCTTGGCAGGGGGAGATAACTATGGCTACACCTTC	CASSLAGGDNYGYTF
-	TRBD2	TRBV3-1	TRBJ2-7	TGTGCCAGCAGCCCTAGCGGGGATAACGAGCAGTACTTC	CASSPSGDNEQYF
-	-	TRBV28	TRBJ1-6	TGTGCCAGCAGTTTACTTCAGGGTCAGGTGAATTCACCCCTCCACTTT	CASSLLQGQVNSPLHF
few	-	TRBV7-2	TRBJ1-2	TGTGCCAGCAGCTTAGCAGGTCTGCTGGGCTACACCTTC	CASSLAGLLGYTF
-	TRBD1	TRBV10-3	TRBJ2-2	TGTGCCATCAGACAGGGACAGGGCGGGGACACCGGGGAGCTGTTTTTT	CAIRQGQGGDTGELFF
-	-	TRBV20-1	TRBJ2-1	TGCAGTGCTAGTGGCCCGGACGATGAGCAGTTCTTC	CSASGPDDEQFF
-	TRBD1	TRBV7-9	TRBJ1-4	TGTGCCAGCACGGCGGGGACAGTTAATGAAAAACTGTTTTTT	CASTAGTVNEKLFF
-	-	TRBV5-1	TRBJ1-2	TGCGCCAGCAGCTCGGGGTTAGTGGGTGGCTATGGCTACACCTTC	CASSSGLVGGYGYTF
-	-	TRBV10-3	TRBJ1-4	TGTGCCATCAGTGAGTCAAGGGCATCCCCTGAAAAACTGTTTTTT	CAISESRASPEKLFF
-	-	TRBV19	TRBJ2-1	TGTGCCAGTAGTGGCCCAGACAATGAGCAGTTCTTC	CASSGPDNEQFF
few	TRBD2	TRBV4-2	TRBJ2-1	TGTGCCAGCAGCCTTGAACTAGCGGGCGGACTCAGAGAGCAGTTCTTC	CASSLELAGGLREQFF
few	-	TRBV4-2	TRBJ2-5	TGTGCCAGCAGCCGACAAGGAACTGAGACCCAGTACTTC	CASSRQGTETQYF
-	TRBD1	TRBV20-1	TRBJ1-4	TGCAGTGCTAGAAAACAGGGGTCAACTAATGAAAAACTGTTTTTT	CSARKQGSTNEKLFF
-	TRBD2	TRBV18	TRBJ2-3	TGTGCCAGCTCACCCACTCGGGAGGGGAGAACACAGTATTTT	CASSPTREGRTQYF
few	TRBD1	TRBV29-1	TRBJ2-7	TGCAGCGTTGAATTGGGGGACAGGGGTGCCTACGAGCAGTACTTC	CSVELGDRGAYEQYF
-	-	TRBV7-2	TRBJ2-6	TGTGCCAGCACTCCCCTCCGGGGGACGTCTGGGGCCAACGTCCTGACTTTC	CASTPLRGTSGANVLTF
-	-	TRBV28	TRBJ2-4	TGTGCCAGCAGGTCGGAGGCCAAAAACATTCAGTACTTC	CASRSEAKNIQYF
-	TRBD1	TRBV28	TRBJ1-5	TGTGCCAGCAGAAGACAGGGGGGCGGACAGCCCCAGCATTTT	CASRRQGGGQPQHF
-	-	TRBV20-1	TRBJ2-7	TGCAGTGCTAGAGGTGGAGGGATGGGCTACGAGCAGTACTTC	CSARGGGMGYEQYF
few	TRBD1	TRBV4-1	TRBJ1-4	TGCGCCAGCAGCCAAGTCACAGGGGAAGGGGAAAAACTGTTTTTT	CASSQVTGEGEKLFF
-	TRBD1	TRBV7-2	TRBJ2-1	TGTGCCAGCAGCCAGGGGGCAGGCCGCCCCTACAATGAGCAGTTCTTC	CASSQGAGRPYNEQFF
-	-	TRBV14	TRBJ1-5	TGTGCCAGCAGCCTAACAGGGTTCAATCAGCCCCAGCATTTT	CASSLTGFNQPQHF
-	-	TRBV12-3/TRBV12-4	TRBJ2-5	TGTGCCAGCAGTACGAGAGGGGGAGGAGGGGAGACCCAGTACTTC	CASSTRGGGGETQYF
-	-	TRBV6-5	TRBJ2-7	TGTGCCAGCAGTTACTGGGGGGCTGAGTACTTC	CASSYWGAEYF
-	-	TRBV5-1	TRBJ1-2	TGTGCCAGCAGCCCAGACAGCGGCCTTTATGGCTACACCTTC	CASSPDSGLYGYTF
-	-	TRBV6-5	TRBJ1-2	TGTGCCAGCAGAGAAGACCGCAACTATGGCTACACCTTC	CASREDRNYGYTF
-	-	TRBV6-4	TRBJ1-2	TGTGCCAGCAGTGAGGGGCCGCAGAACTATGGCTACACCTTC	CASSEGPQNYGYTF
-	-	TRBV5-4	TRBJ2-1	TGTGCCAGCAGCCTTAATTCGGGGGTTTCCTACAATGAGCAGTTCTTC	CASSLNSGVSYNEQFF
few	-	TRBV12-3/TRBV12-4	TRBJ2-3	TGTGCCAGCAGTTTAGAAGGACCACCCACAGATACGCAGTATTTT	CASSLEGPPTDTQYF
-	TRBD2	TRBV6-1	TRBJ2-1	TGTGCCAGCAGTGAAAGGTGGGGGACGGGGGGCAATGAGCAGTTCTTC	CASSERWGTGGNEQFF
few	-	TRBV12-3/TRBV12-4	TRBJ2-1	TGTGCCAGCAGCCCCTCAGGGGACTTCTCCTACAATGAGCAGTTCTTC	CASSPSGDFSYNEQFF
-	TRBD1	TRBV5-1	TRBJ2-7	TGCGCCAGCGGCTTGTCCCCCCGCGGACAGGGGGGGTACGAGCAGTACTTC	CASGLSPRGQGGYEQYF
few	-	TRBV20-1	TRBJ2-4	TGCAGTGCCCCCAGGGCAGTAGGAGCCAAAAACATTCAGTACTTC	CSAPRAVGAKNIQYF
-	TRBD2	TRBV3-1	TRBJ2-2	TGTGCCAGCAGCCCGGGACTACTGTACACCGGGGAGCTGTTTTTT	CASSPGLLYTGELFF
once	-	TRBV20-1	TRBJ2-3	TGCAGTGCTAGAGTCCCTACGGAGGATACGCAGTATTTT	CSARVPTEDTQYF
-	-	TRBV3-1	TRBJ2-5	TGTGCCAGCAGCCACGTACAAGAGACCCAGTACTTC	CASSHVQETQYF
-	-	TRBV3-1	TRBJ2-5	TGTGCCAGCAGCCAAGGTGGCAACAATGAGCAGTACTTC	CASSQGGNNEQYF